This T cell receptor (beta chain) was identified during a study of cytomegalovirus exposure and HLA in healthy donors. Germline-derived CDR1 and CDR2 are MGHRA and YSYEKL. Losses at the gene ends were 1 base for V and 8 bases for J; bases not matched to a gene: 4. The CDR3 runs 14 residues. Generated by immunoSEQ multiplex PCR, the TCRdb table keeps only in-frame clones and is missing some. The sample has tens of thousands of clones, approximately 96% seen once; the top ten hold approximately 1.2%. This clone has just one count. The receptor was derived from a woman aged 18-29 years in good health and CMV-seronegative. Material: PBMCs. The rearrangement joins TRBV4-1 to TRBJ1-4; 7 bases align to TRBD1. CDR3 loop: CASSQAGGAEKLFF. The CDR3 nucleotides are TGCGCCAGCAGCCAAGCAGGGGGAGCGGAAAAACTGTTTTTT.